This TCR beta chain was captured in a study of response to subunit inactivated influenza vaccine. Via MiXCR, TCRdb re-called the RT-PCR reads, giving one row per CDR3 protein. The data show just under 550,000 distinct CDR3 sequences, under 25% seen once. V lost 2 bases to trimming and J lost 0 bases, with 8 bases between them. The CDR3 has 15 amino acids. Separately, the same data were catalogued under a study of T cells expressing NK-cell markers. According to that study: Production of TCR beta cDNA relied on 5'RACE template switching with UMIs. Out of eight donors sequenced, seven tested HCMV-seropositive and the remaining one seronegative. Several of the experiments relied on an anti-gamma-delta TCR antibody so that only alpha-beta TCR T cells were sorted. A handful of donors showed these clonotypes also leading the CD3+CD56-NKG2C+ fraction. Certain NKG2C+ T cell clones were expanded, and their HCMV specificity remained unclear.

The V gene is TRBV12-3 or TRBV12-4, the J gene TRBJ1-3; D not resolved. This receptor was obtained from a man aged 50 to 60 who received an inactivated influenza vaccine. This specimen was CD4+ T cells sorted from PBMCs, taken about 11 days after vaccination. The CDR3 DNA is TGTGCCAGCAGTTTAAGTGTTAGCTCTGGAAACACCATATATTTT. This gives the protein CASSLSVSSGNTIYF.